The rows below give T cell receptor beta chains drawn from one sample of a study of T cell changes during pregnancy in multiple sclerosis. Measured with immunoSEQ multiplex PCR; TCRdb has only the in-frame clones, and not every one. The sample lists 75,000 to 100,000 clones, around nine tenths occurring once. The sample here was peripheral blood, taken in the second trimester of pregnancy. The source of these receptors is a female donor in good health, enrolled as a control in a pregnancy study. CDR3s include the opening cysteine and the closing phenylalanine or tryptophan. The D gene is left open where the match is weak. Size is omitted from some rows. Given values are once, few, many or a class for expanded clones.

V gene	clone size	J gene	D gene	CDR3 DNA	CDR3 protein
TRBV9	once	TRBJ2-5	NA	TGTGCCAGCAGCGGACTCGGGGAGACCCAGTACTTC	CASSGLGETQYF
TRBV29-1	NA	TRBJ1-5	TRBD1	TGCAGCGTATCTACAGGGGGCGCGAATCAGCCCCAGCATTTT	CSVSTGGANQPQHF
TRBV4-2	few	TRBJ1-2	NA	TGTGCCAGCAGCCCTATCCTGGAAGGGAGTGGCTACACCTTC	CASSPILEGSGYTF
TRBV5-4	NA	TRBJ1-2	NA	TGTGCCAGCAGCCTCGAGTCTGGCTACACCTTC	CASSLESGYTF
TRBV18	NA	TRBJ2-7	NA	TGTGCCAGCTCACCCCGGGTCCCCTACGAGCAGTACTTC	CASSPRVPYEQYF
TRBV10-3	NA	TRBJ2-1	TRBD1	TGTGCCATCAGGCAGGACAGGGGGGACGATGAGCAGTTCTTC	CAIRQDRGDDEQFF
TRBV28	NA	TRBJ2-7	NA	TGTGCCAGCGCCGGGGGTATAGCAGGCGAGCAGTACTTC	CASAGGIAGEQYF
TRBV7-9	NA	TRBJ1-4	NA	TGTGCCAGCAGCTCGTACACGAGAGGTGAAAAACTGTTTTTT	CASSSYTRGEKLFF
TRBV28	NA	TRBJ2-1	NA	TGTGCCAGCAGTTCCGGGTGGGATGAGCAGTTCTTC	CASSSGWDEQFF
TRBV9	NA	TRBJ1-1	NA	TGTGCCAGCAGCGTCCTAGCCCGGCCTGACAGGACGGCAAACACTGAAGCTTTCTTT	CASSVLARPDRTANTEAFF
TRBV5-1	NA	TRBJ2-1	NA	TGCGCCAGCAGACTACCTAGCCTAGCCGATGAGCAGTTCTTC	CASRLPSLADEQFF
TRBV5-6	NA	TRBJ2-3	NA	TGTGCCAGCAGCTTCGGGGGTTCCACAGATACGCAGTATTTT	CASSFGGSTDTQYF
TRBV7-2	NA	TRBJ1-6	NA	TGTGCCAGCAGCTCCCGGGCGGGAGATAATTCACCCCTCCACTTT	CASSSRAGDNSPLHF
TRBV13	NA	TRBJ2-2	NA	TGTGCCAGCGCCAAAAAGGCTGGGAGTCAATTTTCCACCGGGGAGCTGTTTTTT	CASAKKAGSQFSTGELFF
TRBV19	NA	TRBJ2-7	NA	TGTGCCAGTAGCCCTCTGATTGAGGCGAGGGAGCAGTACTTC	CASSPLIEAREQYF
TRBV7-7	NA	TRBJ2-1	TRBD1	TGTGCCAGCAGCCCTGGACAGGGGTACAATGAGCAGTTCTTC	CASSPGQGYNEQFF
TRBV15	NA	TRBJ1-2	TRBD1	TGTGCCACCCGCCTCGGGACAGAAATTACCTATGGCTACACCTTC	CATRLGTEITYGYTF
TRBV5-1	few	TRBJ1-1	NA	TGCGCCAGCAGCGACACGAACAGGGCTAGGAACACTGAAGCTTTCTTT	CASSDTNRARNTEAFF
TRBV6-6	once	TRBJ1-3	TRBD1	TGTGCCAGCAGTACGGGACAGGGGAACTCTGGAAACACCATATATTTT	CASSTGQGNSGNTIYF
TRBV18	NA	TRBJ2-7	TRBD1	TGTGCCAGCTCACCTTCCGGGACAGGGTACTACGAGCAGTACTTC	CASSPSGTGYYEQYF
TRBV19	once	TRBJ1-2	NA	TGTGCCACCGCCGGGGACACCGGCGGAGACTATGGCTACACCTTC	CATAGDTGGDYGYTF
TRBV6-5	NA	TRBJ1-3	TRBD1	TGTGCCAGCAGTTACACAGGGGGGTCTGGAAACACCATATATTTT	CASSYTGGSGNTIYF
TRBV29-1	few	TRBJ2-7	TRBD1	TGCAGCGTGGGGGGGACAGGGAGGCAGTACTTC	CSVGGTGRQYF